These 20 T cell receptor beta chains originate from one sample sequenced in a study of blood T cell repertoires in COVID-19. Assay used: immunoSEQ multiplex PCR; TCRdb lists only in-frame clones, some missing. This table holds under 250,000 clones, about four fifths found once. Sequencing used PBMCs or T cells enriched from blood (not recorded which). The receptors stem from a woman in her sixties or seventies who had recovered from COVID-19.

This clone has just one count. The V and J genes are TRBV6-6 and TRBJ2-1; 10 bases map to TRBD2. The length of the CDR3 is 16 residues. Germline CDR1 reads MNHNY; CDR2 reads SVGAGI (reference sequence). Trimming at V came to 0 bases and at J to 6 bases, leaving 5 bases not matched to a gene. CDR3 in DNA: TGTGCCAGCAGTTACTCGAAAGCGGGAGGGCCCAATGAGCAGTTCTTC. Translation: CASSYSKAGGPNEQFF.

The V call is TRBV11-1, the J call TRBJ2-7; a weak D match, TRBD1 (5 bases). The CDR3 is 13 residues long. Trimming removed 5 bases at V and 0 bases at J, with 8 bases between. From germline, CDR1 is SGHAT and CDR2 FQDESV (reference sequence). The CDR3 loop reads CASSRGSSYEQYF. CDR3 nucleotide sequence: TGTGCCAGCAGCAGGGGCAGCTCCTACGAGCAGTACTTC. Supplemented by reference TRBV11-1 and TRBJ2-7, the full variable domain reads EAEVAQSPRYKITEKSQAVAFWCDPISGHATLYWYRQILGQGPELLVQFQDESVVDDSQLPKDRFSAERLKGVDSTLKIQPAELGDSAMYLCASSRGSSYEQYFGPGTRLTVT.

This rearrangement joins TRBV7-3 to TRBJ2-2; TRBD2 matches 15 bases. The J segment lost 7 bases and the V segment lost 5 bases, leaving 5 bases of the junction unmatched. This CDR3 has 16 residues. CDR1 is SGHTA and CDR2 is FQGTGA in the germline V gene. CDR3 residues: CASSRGLAGGRGELFF. For the CDR3, the DNA is TGTGCCAGCAGCCGCGGACTAGCGGGGGGGCGCGGGGAGCTGTTTTTT.

V usage is TRBV7-9 and J usage is TRBJ1-1, with 7 nucleotides matching TRBD1. Germline trimming cut 5 bases from V and 2 bases from J; bases unmatched to any gene: 5. CDR3 size: 14 residues. CDR1 is SEHNR, CDR2 FQNEAQ, per germline (reference sequence). The CDR3 spells CASSQQGINTEAFF. In DNA form, the CDR3 reads TGTGCCAGCAGCCAACAGGGGATAAACACTGAAGCTTTCTTT.

This chain links TRBV6-5 with TRBJ2-1, with 9 bases identical to TRBD2. This CDR3 region has 15 residues. V gave up 8 bases and J gave up 5 bases; unmatched junction bases: 10. CDR1 is MNHEY, CDR2 SVGAGI, per germline. Here the CDR3 DNA reads TGTGCCAGCCGCAGGGGATTAGCGGGGGACAATGAGCAGTTCTTC. Amino acid sequence: CASRRGLAGDNEQFF.

The V call is TRBV2, the J call TRBJ2-3; 10 nucleotides match TRBD2. V shed 1 base, J shed 5 bases, and the junction held 9 bases outside the gene matches. CDR3 length: 17 amino acids. Germline-derived CDR1 and CDR2 are SNHLY and FYNNEI. CDR3 protein: CASSEGRKRGGQDTQYF. For the CDR3, the DNA is TGTGCCAGCAGTGAAGGGAGGAAGCGGGGGGGCCAAGATACGCAGTATTTT.

This clone came up once. This chain connects TRBV19 to TRBJ2-5, with 7 bases matching TRBD1. This CDR3 contains 15 residues. Germline loops: CDR1 LNHDA, CDR2 SQIVND (reference sequence). J lost 5 bases, V lost 2 bases, and 8 bases had no gene match. Written as DNA, the CDR3 is TGTGCCAGTAGTATAAGGACAGGATTTGGGGAGACCCAGTACTTC. It encodes CASSIRTGFGETQYF.

V and J are TRBV7-8 and TRBJ1-1, with 8 bases fitting TRBD1. From germline, CDR1 is SGHVS and CDR2 FQNEAQ. CDR3 length: 15 amino acids. The V gene end was trimmed by 5 bases and the J gene end by 3 bases; junction bases not matched to a gene: 8. The CDR3 DNA reads TGTGCCAGCAGCGGGCAGACAGGGGTTGACACTGAAGCTTTCTTT. Amino acids: CASSGQTGVDTEAFF.

With regard to this clone: An end of the junction does not agree with germline; a read error may underlie this. The rearrangement joins TRBV10-2 to TRBJ2-7, with TRBD1 as a possible D gene (6 bases). Germline assignment: CDR1 WSHSY and CDR2 SAAADI. This CDR3 is 12 amino acids long. The CDR3 region has the DNA TGCGCCAGCAGTGACCCAGGACAGCCCGGGGACTTC. The encoded protein is CASSDPGQPGDF.

The sample holds many counts of this clone. This same CDR3 is encoded by further DNA sequences in the sample. This chain connects TRBV7-8 to TRBJ1-5; TRBD1 might be the D (5 bases). With 2 bases removed from V and 4 bases from J, the gap between germline ends came to 12 bases. This CDR3 region has 15 residues. Germline loops: CDR1 SGHVS, CDR2 FQNEAQ. CDR3 residues: CASSLRGTDNQPQHF. The CDR3 DNA reads as TGTGCCAGCAGCTTACGGGGGACTGATAATCAGCCCCAGCATTTT.

The chain employs TRBV19 and TRBJ2-1; D perhaps matches TRBD2 (7 bases). Germline loops: CDR1 LNHDA, CDR2 SQIVND (reference sequence). Trimming pared 5 bases from V and 9 bases from J, leaving 23 bases between. The CDR3 spans 16 residues. The CDR3 DNA follows: TGTGCCAGTAGTCCCCGCATGGGGGGGCCCACCGGTGAGCAGTTCTTC. Protein sequence: CASSPRMGGPTGEQFF.

The chain combines TRBV29-1 with TRBJ1-5, with a weak D call TRBD1 (6 bases). CDR1 is SQVTM, CDR2 ANQGSEA, per germline. The CDR3 sequence is 13 residues long. Trimming left V 0 bases short and J 7 bases short, with 10 bases between. CDR3 DNA: TGCAGCGTTGAAGAGGGGGCAGGGCAGCCCCAGCATTTT. This gives the protein CSVEEGAGQPQHF.

V gene TRBV10-1 combines with J gene TRBJ2-7, with D possibly matching TRBD2 (5 bases). This CDR3 is built from 16 residues. The V and J ends lost 0 bases and 7 bases respectively, with 19 bases between them. Germline loops: CDR1 WNHNN, CDR2 SYGVQD (reference sequence). In nucleotides, the CDR3 is TGCGCCAGCAGTGAGTCGGCAAACCTCCTAGAGGGAGAGCAGTACTTC. Its translation: CASSESANLLEGEQYF.

Details on this clone: The sample holds other DNA sequences that translate to the same CDR3. The chain is built from TRBV5-8 and TRBJ2-7; TRBD1 aligns across 9 bases. The CDR3 sequence is 14 residues long. V was pared by 3 bases and J by 7 bases, with 8 bases of the junction left unmatched. Germline V CDR1 and CDR2: SGHTS, YDEGEE. CDR3 nucleotide sequence: TGTGCCAGCAGCTCAGGACAGGGGCGCGATGAGCAGTACTTC. Amino acids: CASSSGQGRDEQYF.

The chain uses TRBV5-4 and TRBJ2-5; 7 bases match TRBD1. Germline V gene sequence: CDR1 SGHNT, CDR2 YYREEE (reference sequence). The CDR3 runs to 14 residues. V trimming: 4 bases; J trimming: 3 bases; junction bases outside the gene matches: 6. For the CDR3, the DNA is TGTGCCAGCAGCAGGGACAGTCGGGAAGAGACCCAGTACTTC. It encodes CASSRDSREETQYF.

This chain's CDR3 is CASSPRTGDNNEQFF. The DNA of the CDR3 is TGTGCCAGCAGCCCCCGGACAGGGGATAACAATGAGCAGTTCTTC. J is TRBJ2-1 and V is TRBV9; 9 nucleotides match TRBD1. CDR3 size: 15 residues. The trim removed 4 bases at V and 5 bases at J, leaving 7 bases unmatched. Looked up from germline, CDR1 is SGDLS and CDR2 is YYNGEE. Variable domain in full (rest from reference TRBV9 and TRBJ2-1): DSGVTQTPKHLITATGQRVTLRCSPRSGDLSVYWYQQSLDQGLQFLIQYYNGEERAKGNILERFSAQQFPDLHSELNLSSLELGDSALYFCASSPRTGDNNEQFFGPGTRLTVL.

The chain recombines TRBV3-1 (or the pseudogene TRBV3-2) with TRBJ2-2; possible D gene TRBD1, 5 bases. The length of the CDR3 is 16 residues. Germline assignment: CDR1 LGHDT and CDR2 YNNKEL (reference sequence). With 5 bases removed from V and 7 bases from J, the gap between germline ends came to 20 bases. The CDR3 here is CASSTQGSRCGGELFF. The CDR3 region has the DNA TGTGCCAGCAGCACCCAGGGTTCCCGGTGTGGCGGGGAGCTGTTTTTT.

The chain has TRBV2 and TRBJ1-6; 8 nucleotides align to TRBD1. The CDR3 runs to 15 residues. The V segment lost 6 bases and the J segment 6 bases; nucleotides outside the gene matches: 7. Germline CDR1 and CDR2: SNHLY and FYNNEI. The CDR3 loop is CASSGQGGGNSPLHF. CDR3 nucleotides: TGTGCCAGCAGCGGACAGGGTGGGGGTAATTCACCCCTCCACTTT. The full variable domain, completed using reference TRBV2 and TRBJ1-6, is EPEVTQTPSHQVTQMGQEVILRCVPISNHLYFYWYRQILGQKVEFLVSFYNNEISEKSEIFDDQFSVERPDGSNFTLKIRSTKLEDSAMYFCASSGQGGGNSPLHFGNGTRLTVT.

This rearrangement joins TRBV7-7 to TRBJ2-1; no clear D gene. Trimming removed 1 base from V and 5 bases from J, with 9 bases in between. This CDR3 has 14 residues. Germline CDR1 reads SSHAT; CDR2 reads FNYEAQ (reference sequence). CDR3 amino acids: CASSLGSGDNEQFF. The DNA of the CDR3 is TGTGCCAGCAGCTTAGGCTCAGGTGACAATGAGCAGTTCTTC.

The J gene is TRBJ2-7, the V gene TRBV15, with D perhaps matching TRBD1 (5 bases). Trimming shortened V by 0 bases and J by 11 bases, and 14 bases separated the two germline ends. This CDR3 spans 13 amino acids. CDR1 and CDR2 (germline): LNHNV, YYDKDF (reference sequence). Written as DNA, the CDR3 is TGTGCCACCAGCAGAGATGAAGGGGAACAGAAGTACTTC. Residues: CATSRDEGEQKYF.